The clone carrying this T cell receptor (beta chain) has a count of ten or more. At one boundary the junction diverges from the germline segment, which might be a read error. Per germline, CDR1 MNHNS and CDR2 SASEGT. This CDR3 contains 15 residues. TCRdb ran MiXCR on the PCR reads. The data show about 40,000 clones, roughly a sixth seen once. This entry comes from a study of metastatic and nonmetastatic thyroid tumors. Each patient came to thyroid surgery without any prior treatment (of any kind). Material: blood. The TCR was taken from a female donor with papillary thyroid cancer or a benign thyroid nodule (not recorded which). Some clones in this sample may be carry-over from other donors' samples. This chain connects TRBV6-1 to TRBJ1-6; D unclear. In nucleotides, the CDR3 is TGTGCCGGCAGGACTCCGGACGGCCGAAATTCACCCCTCCACTTT. Amino acid sequence: CAGRTPDGRNSPLHF.